This T cell receptor (beta chain) stems from a study of T-cell reconstitution after alpha-beta-depleted transplantation in children (TCRdb year 2016). In terms of the full investigation: Using TCR repertoire profiling, the study followed T-cell immune reconstitution in a quantitative way in children after TCRalphabeta/CD19-depleted allogeneic hematopoietic cell transplantation. Study-wide findings and limitations: In some patients, the high TCRbeta diversity seen at day 60 was put down to recipient T cells and intrathymic progenitors that had survived conditioning. About two months after transplant, the apparently early recovery of alphabetaT-cell counts reportedly depended on just several hundred clones that had expanded rapidly and came from non-depleted graft cells. Over the following months the frequencies of hyperexpanded clones went down, and after one year T-cell counts and TCRbeta diversity were mostly credited to newly produced T cells.

This clonotype has ten or more counts. Its antigen remains undetermined. No much larger clone is present one base from it, and per-base qualities are unavailable. The protocol used for the library was PCR. The sequencing machine was an Illumina HiSeq 2500. To normalize quantification of the TCRbeta repertoire, the TCR libraries were built with molecular barcoding that relied on unique molecular identifiers. TCRdb reprocessing: public reads trimmed at Q25 with fastp, clones called with MiXCR, in-frame beta chains kept. Every distinct CDR3 protein forms one entry, paired with its most common genes and DNA. In all, the sample holds roughly 32,000 distinct CDR3 sequences, and roughly 6.5% of those were seen once. The biggest ten clones account for 27% of the sample. A distance of 10 bases separates the germline ends of V and J, which lose 5 bases and 5 bases respectively. CDR1 and CDR2 are read off the germline V gene as SGHTA and FQGNSA. Counted from cysteine to phenylalanine, this CDR3 has 13 amino acids. The kept DNA is CDR3 alone, 39 bases in frame from the first base.

The sample's time point label, in plain terms: day 60 (about 2 months) after transplantation. The sample's treatment or condition label is to be understood as: allogeneic hematopoietic cell transplantation with graft depleted of TCRalphabeta T cells and CD19 B cells. TCRalphabeta/CD19-depleted allogeneic hematopoietic cell grafts were given to the transplant recipients, all of whom were children. The V and J genes are TRBV7-2 and TRBJ1-5; tentative D gene TRBD1, with 5 bases matching. Sequences were derived from peripheral blood, sampled 60 days after TCRalphabeta/CD19-depleted stem cell transplant. The TCR comes from a child under two years old who had a stem cell transplant for acute myeloid leukemia, so the T cells may come from the graft donor. CDR3 protein: CASSRGGYQPQHF. The nucleotide sequence reads as follows: TGTGCCAGCAGCCGTGGGGGGTATCAGCCCCAGCATTTT.